The 17 T cell receptor beta chains reported below all come from one sample, sequenced in a study of CD4 and CD8 cells across lung adenocarcinoma regions. TCRdb re-called the PCR reads through MiXCR, storing one row per CDR3 protein. The sample lists over 10,000 distinct CDR3 sequences; about 50% were seen once. Material: CD8+ T cells from the center of a lung tumor. The receptor source for this set is a female donor with lung adenocarcinoma. The CD4 and CD8 labels of this study may be unreliable.

This clonotype is labeled medium-sized. The CDR3 DNA reads as TGTGCCAGCAGTTACTTGGCGGGGGGGAGGGCCGGGGAGCTGTTTTTT. Residues: CASSYLAGGRAGELFF. The J gene is TRBJ2-2, the V gene TRBV6-5; 9 bases are a match to TRBD2. Per germline, CDR1 MNHEY and CDR2 SVGAGI. The CDR3 spans 16 residues. The junction had 6 bases not matched to a gene; V was cut back by 1 base and J by 6 bases.

This clonotype came up many times. V gene TRBV6-4 combines with J gene TRBJ2-3; 8 bases line up with TRBD2. Unmatched junction bases numbered 6, after V lost 4 bases and J lost 3 bases. This CDR3 region has 15 residues. Germline CDR1 and CDR2: MRHNA and SNTAGT. The CDR3 sequence: CASSGSGGPTDTQYF. The CDR3 nucleotides are TGTGCCAGCAGTGGGTCGGGGGGGCCGACAGATACGCAGTATTTT.

The genes are TRBV12-3 or TRBV12-4 and TRBJ2-3, with D tentatively TRBD2 (7 bases). Gene TRBJ2-7 matches the end of the DNA better, so the J call may be wrong. The CDR3 runs 14 residues. The CDR3 here is CGGGRGRGTDTQYF. CDR3 in DNA: TGTGGCGGGGGCCGGGGCCGTGGCACAGATACGCAGTACTTC.

This clonotype was observed a handful of times. This chain uses TRBV14 with TRBJ2-1; D remains unclear. This CDR3 is built from 11 residues. Germline V gene data show CDR1 as SGHDN and CDR2 as FVKESK. The ends were cut back, 1 base at V and 8 bases at J, with 3 bases in the middle. In DNA form, the CDR3 reads TGTGCCAGCAGCCAAGTATATGAGCAGTTCTTC. It translates to CASSQVYEQFF.

V and J are TRBV6-1 and TRBJ2-5, with 9 bases that match TRBD1. Germline V gene lookup returns CDR1 MNHNS and CDR2 SASEGT. The CDR3 loop spans 15 amino acids. Trimming at V came to 7 bases and at J to 2 bases, leaving 8 bases not matched to a gene. The CDR3 is CASIDTGGPQETQYF. CDR3 coding DNA: TGTGCCAGCATTGATACAGGGGGCCCGCAAGAGACCCAGTACTTC.

This rearrangement joins TRBV6-1 to TRBJ2-3; D is ambiguous. V was clipped by 3 bases and J by 0 bases, with 10 bases between them. CDR1 is MNHNS and CDR2 is SASEGT in the germline V gene. This CDR3 is built from 15 residues. CDR3 bases: TGTGCCAGCAGTGAGAGACGGACGAGCACAGATACGCAGTATTTT. It yields the protein CASSERRTSTDTQYF.

The rearrangement joins TRBV6-1 to TRBJ2-3, with a possible D match to TRBD2 (6 bases). V was pared by 11 bases and J by 5 bases, with 23 bases between. The CDR3 sequence is 15 residues long. Looked up from germline, CDR1 is MNHNS and CDR2 is SASEGT. This chain's CDR3 is CAGSRAGGEQDTQYF. The CDR3 DNA reads as TGTGCCGGGAGTCGGGCTGGCGGGGAGCAAGATACGCAGTATTTT.

The rearrangement links TRBV10-2 to TRBJ2-7; D unclear. CDR1 is WSHSY and CDR2 is SAAADI in the germline V gene. This CDR3 is built from 15 residues. The V end was cut by 6 bases, the J end by 1 base, with 16 bases between. The CDR3 sequence: CASSEATATSYEQYF. Here the CDR3 DNA reads TGCGCCAGCAGCGAGGCTACGGCCACGTCCTACGAGCAGTACTTC.

This clonotype has more than one count but fewer than ten. A much bigger clone sits one base away, suggesting this may be a read error. The J gene is TRBJ2-1, the V gene TRBV6-1; tentative D call: TRBD2 (7 bases). V lost 6 bases to trimming and J lost 13 bases, with 19 bases between them. The V gene's germline CDR1 is MNHNS and CDR2 SASEGT. The CDR3 is 13 residues long. CDR3 DNA: TGTGCCAGCAGCCGCGGGGGCGATGGGACCCAGTTCTTC. Its translation is CASSRGGDGTQFF.

This clonotype was observed a single time. V and J are TRBV27 and TRBJ2-4; D possibly corresponds to TRBD2 (6 bases). Trimming removed 6 bases from V and 7 bases from J, with 16 bases in between. The CDR3 consists of 14 residues. CDR1 is MNHEY and CDR2 is SMNVEV in the germline V gene (reference sequence). The CDR3 nucleotides are TGTGCCAGCAGGGGACTTCAGAGTACCAACATTCAGTACTTC. As protein: CASRGLQSTNIQYF.

Points on this clonotype: A junction end diverges from the germline sequence, so it may reflect a read error. The rearrangement links TRBV6-5 to TRBJ2-1; D is unclear. Germline V gene data show CDR1 as MNHEY and CDR2 as SVGAGI. The CDR3 is made up of 15 amino acids. In DNA, the CDR3 is TGTGCCAGCAGATTCTCCGGTGTGAGCACCGATGAGCAGTTCTTT. This sequence encodes CASRFSGVSTDEQFF.

The rearrangement uses TRBV6-1 and TRBJ2-5, with unresolved D. Gene TRBJ2-7 matches the end of the DNA better, so the J call may be wrong. The CDR3 is 13 residues long. Germline V gene data show CDR1 as MNHNS and CDR2 as SASEGT. The CDR3 loop is CASSEQPATEQYF. CDR3 bases: TGTGCCAGCAGTGAACAACCCGCGACCGAGCAGTACTTC.

This clonotype was counted between two and nine times. The V call is TRBV6-1, the J call TRBJ1-6; 10 nucleotides match TRBD1. V gave up 5 bases and J gave up 10 bases; unmatched junction bases: 8. Per the germline V gene, CDR1 is MNHNS and CDR2 is SASEGT. The CDR3 length is 15 residues. The CDR3 here is CASSQRDRGRSPLHF. The DNA for the CDR3 is TGTGCCAGCAGTCAACGGGACAGGGGAAGATCACCCCTCCACTTT.

This clonotype ranks as medium-sized. V usage is TRBV27 and J usage is TRBJ2-1; 8 bases are a match to TRBD2. V lost 6 bases to trimming and J lost 9 bases; unmatched junction nucleotides: 4. The CDR3 length is 12 residues. CDR1 is MNHEY and CDR2 is SMNVEV in the germline V gene (reference sequence). This CDR3 reads CASSSGGREQFF. The CDR3 DNA sequence: TGTGCCAGCAGCTCGGGGGGGCGTGAGCAGTTCTTC.

V and J are TRBV27 and TRBJ2-5, with D possibly matching TRBD1 (6 bases). The DNA end favors TRBJ2-7, so the J call may be wrong. CDR3 size: 15 residues. Germline V gene data show CDR1 as MNHEY and CDR2 as SMNVEV (reference sequence). The CDR3 loop reads CASSTRTDATYEQYF. The CDR3 DNA reads TGTGCCAGCAGTACCCGGACAGACGCGACCTACGAGCAGTACTTC.

This sequence joins TRBV7-2 and TRBJ1-2; possible D gene TRBD1, 6 bases. The germline V gene encodes CDR1 SGHTA and CDR2 FQGNSA. The CDR3 runs to 15 residues. The germline V and J ends were trimmed by 1 base and 6 bases, with 15 bases remaining between them. In nucleotides, the CDR3 is TGTGCCAGCAGCTTAGGGGGGCGGGGGGCAGATGGCTACACCTTC. This translates into CASSLGGRGADGYTF.

This clonotype has only one observation. V usage is TRBV11-3 and J usage is TRBJ2-3; D is ambiguous. Germline CDR1 and CDR2: SGHNT and YENEEA. The CDR3 spans 13 residues. Trimming removed 7 bases from V and 3 bases from J, with 11 bases in between. CDR3 bases: TGTGCCAGCACCGGACCGGGTACAGATACGCAGTATTTT. It codes for CASTGPGTDTQYF.